The 11 T cell receptor beta chains below all came from one sample that was sequenced in a study of T cells in Graves' hyperthyroidism and ophthalmopathy. Researchers took RNA transcripts and amplified the TCR beta CDR3 regions from them. Using the HTBI primer set, a first-round RT-PCR was run on the TCR CDR3. TCRdb reanalysed the multiplex PCR reads using MiXCR and keeps one entry per CDR3 protein. The sample holds around 600,000 distinct CDR3 sequences, roughly a sixth seen once. The sample was blood. The source of these receptors is a woman aged 40 to 50 with Graves' ophthalmopathy.

This clonotype showed up many times. V usage is TRBV2 and J usage is TRBJ2-5; D gene uncertain. This CDR3 comprises 14 residues. The germline V gene encodes CDR1 SNHLY and CDR2 FYNNEI. Trimming left V 3 bases short and J 1 base short, with 9 bases between. Here the CDR3 reads CASSDLGGQETQYF. As DNA, the CDR3 is TGTGCCAGCAGTGATTTGGGTGGCCAAGAGACCCAGTACTTC.

This clonotype came up many times. The V call is TRBV2, the J call TRBJ2-2, with TRBD2 matching over 13 bases. CDR1 and CDR2 (germline): SNHLY, FYNNEI. Unmatched junction bases numbered 14, after V lost 3 bases and J lost 7 bases. This CDR3 spans 19 amino acids. Here the CDR3 reads CASSDPPLLAGGHDGELFF. In DNA form, the CDR3 reads TGTGCCAGCAGTGATCCCCCTCTACTAGCGGGGGGGCATGACGGGGAGCTGTTTTTT.

This clonotype was recorded many times. The chain recombines TRBV27 with TRBJ1-1; D is unresolved. Trimming left V 5 bases short and J 4 bases short, with 11 bases between. The CDR3 runs to 13 residues. The germline V gene has CDR1 MNHEY and CDR2 SMNVEV (reference sequence). CDR3 in amino acids: CASSPTVFTEAFF. CDR3 DNA sequence: TGTGCCAGCAGTCCTACAGTTTTCACTGAAGCTTTCTTT.

The table lists this clonotype with many counts. This chain connects TRBV10-3 to TRBJ2-2, with D hard to call. V was trimmed by 4 bases and J by 4 bases, leaving 13 bases between them. This CDR3 region has 15 residues. CDR1 and CDR2 from the germline V gene are ENHRY and SYGVKD. In nucleotides, the CDR3 is TGTGCCATCAGTGGCGGTGCAGGTGCCACCGGGGAGCTGTTTTTT. Its translation: CAISGGAGATGELFF.

The chain links TRBV15 to TRBJ2-1, with no clear D. The CDR3 is 11 residues long. Trimming stripped 4 bases from V and 9 bases from J, with 7 bases between. Looked up from germline, CDR1 is LNHNV and CDR2 is YYDKDF (reference sequence). CDR3 sequence: CATSKLGEQFF. In DNA, the CDR3 is TGTGCCACCAGCAAATTGGGTGAGCAGTTCTTC.

This rearrangement joins TRBV29-1 to TRBJ2-7; 8 bases are shared with TRBD1. From germline, CDR1 is SQVTM and CDR2 ANQGSEA. CDR3 length: 11 amino acids. J was trimmed by 5 bases and V by 6 bases; bases with no gene match: 3. The chain's CDR3 is CSVRQGNEQYF. The CDR3 region has the DNA TGCAGCGTCCGACAGGGGAACGAGCAGTACTTC.

The chain joins TRBV20-1 to TRBJ2-7, with 9 nucleotides matching TRBD1. J lost 0 bases, V lost 2 bases, and 8 bases had no gene match. The CDR3 is 16 amino acids. Germline assignment: CDR1 DFQATT and CDR2 SNEGSKA (reference sequence). The CDR3 DNA sequence: TGCAGTGCTAGAAAACAGGGGGCACGAAGCTCCTACGAGCAGTACTTC. Encoded protein: CSARKQGARSSYEQYF.

The CDR3 reads CASSSGRTMGDPTEKLFF. CDR3 sequence (DNA): TGTGCCAGCAGTTCCGGAAGAACGATGGGGGATCCTACTGAAAAACTGTTTTTT. The rearrangement links TRBV6-2 or TRBV6-3 to TRBJ1-4, with TRBD1 as a possible D gene (5 bases). Germline V CDR1 and CDR2: MNHEY, SVGEGT. This CDR3 is 18 amino acids long. V was cut by 4 bases and J by 7 bases, with 25 bases left in between.

V and J are TRBV29-1 and TRBJ1-1; 8 nucleotides match TRBD1. The CDR3 loop spans 14 amino acids. The germline CDR1 and CDR2 sequences are SQVTM and ANQGSEA. The ends lost 4 bases at V and 4 bases at J; junction bases unmatched: 8. DNA for the CDR3: TGCAGCGTTGTGTTCACAGGGGGGGCCACTGAAGCTTTCTTT. Encoded protein: CSVVFTGGATEAFF.

Details on this clonotype: With a much larger clone just one base away, this may be a read error. CDR3 bases: TGTGCCAGCTCAACGGGGGCAACAGAGACCCAGTACTTC. The encoded protein is CASSTGATETQYF. The V gene is TRBV18, the J gene TRBJ2-5; D tentatively fits TRBD1 or TRBD2 (6 bases each). V gave up 5 bases and J gave up 4 bases, with 11 bases separating them. This CDR3 is built from 13 residues. Per the germline V gene, CDR1 is KGHSH and CDR2 is LQKENI.

V gene TRBV9 combines with J gene TRBJ1-1; 9 bases match TRBD1. The CDR3 loop spans 15 amino acids. Germline CDR1 reads SGDLS; CDR2 reads YYNGEE. The V segment lost 0 bases and the J segment 3 bases; nucleotides outside the gene matches: 3. This CDR3 is CASSVGNRGHTEAFF. Here the CDR3 DNA reads TGTGCCAGCAGCGTAGGGAACAGGGGGCACACTGAAGCTTTCTTT.